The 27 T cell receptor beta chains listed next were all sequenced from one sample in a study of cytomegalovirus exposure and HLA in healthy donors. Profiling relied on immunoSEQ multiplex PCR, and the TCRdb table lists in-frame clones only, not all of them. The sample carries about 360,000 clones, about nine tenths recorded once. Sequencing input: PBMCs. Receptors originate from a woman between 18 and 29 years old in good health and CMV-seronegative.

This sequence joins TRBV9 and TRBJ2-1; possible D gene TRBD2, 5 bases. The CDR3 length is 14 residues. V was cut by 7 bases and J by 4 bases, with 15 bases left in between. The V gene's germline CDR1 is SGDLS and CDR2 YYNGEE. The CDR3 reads CASSGIRLYNEQFF. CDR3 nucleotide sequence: TGTGCCAGCTCCGGGATACGCCTATACAATGAGCAGTTCTTC.

CDR3 amino acids: CASTTGYGYTF. CDR3 bases: TGTGCCAGCACCACAGGCTATGGCTACACCTTC. The genes are TRBV28 and TRBJ1-2; D may be TRBD1 (5 bases). This CDR3 has 11 amino acids. Trimming removed 7 bases from V and 4 bases from J, with 7 bases in between. In germline, CDR1 is MDHEN, CDR2 SYDVKM.

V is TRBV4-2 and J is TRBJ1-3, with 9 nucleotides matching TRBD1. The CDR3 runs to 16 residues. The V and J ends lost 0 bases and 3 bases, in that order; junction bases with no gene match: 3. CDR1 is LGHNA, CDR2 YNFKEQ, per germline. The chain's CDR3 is CASSQDNRGLGNTIYF. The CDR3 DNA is TGTGCCAGCAGCCAAGATAACAGGGGGCTTGGAAACACCATATATTTT.

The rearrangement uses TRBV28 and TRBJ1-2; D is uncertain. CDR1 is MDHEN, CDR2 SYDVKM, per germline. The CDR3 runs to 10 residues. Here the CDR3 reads CAAKNYGYTF. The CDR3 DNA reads TGTGCAGCTAAGAACTATGGCTACACCTTC.

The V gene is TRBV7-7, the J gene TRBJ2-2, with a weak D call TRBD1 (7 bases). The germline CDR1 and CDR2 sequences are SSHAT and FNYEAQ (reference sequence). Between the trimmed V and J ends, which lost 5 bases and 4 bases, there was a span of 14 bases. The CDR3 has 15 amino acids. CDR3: CASSASRGATGELFF. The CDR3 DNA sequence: TGTGCCAGCAGCGCATCCAGGGGGGCCACCGGGGAGCTGTTTTTT. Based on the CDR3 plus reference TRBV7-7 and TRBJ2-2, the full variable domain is GAGVSQSPRYKVTKRGQDVTLRCDPISSHATLYWYQQALGQGPEFLTYFNYEAQPDKSGLPSDRFSAERPEGSISTLTIQRTEQRDSAMYRCASSASRGATGELFFGEGSRLTVL.

DNA for the CDR3: TGTGCCAGCTCACCACCCGGACAGAACTATGGCTACACCTTC. Translating it yields CASSPPGQNYGYTF. The chain uses TRBV18 and TRBJ1-2, with D possibly being TRBD1 (6 bases). Germline CDR1 KGHSH, CDR2 LQKENI. V lost 0 bases and J 2 bases, leaving 7 bases between the germline ends. This CDR3 has 14 residues.

CDR3 loop: CASSPQGAGSGNEQFF. Here the CDR3 DNA reads TGTGCCAGCAGCCCCCAGGGAGCGGGGTCTGGTAATGAGCAGTTCTTC. The gene calls are TRBV9 and TRBJ2-1; 7 bases line up with TRBD2. Germline V lookup: CDR1 SGDLS, CDR2 YYNGEE. V trimming: 4 bases; J trimming: 7 bases; junction bases outside the gene matches: 14. The CDR3 extends over 16 amino acids.

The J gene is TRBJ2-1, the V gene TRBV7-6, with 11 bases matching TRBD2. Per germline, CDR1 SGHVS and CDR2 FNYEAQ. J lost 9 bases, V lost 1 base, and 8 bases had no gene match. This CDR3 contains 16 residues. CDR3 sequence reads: CASSLGSSGRPGEQFF. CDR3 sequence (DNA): TGTGCCAGCAGCTTAGGTTCTAGCGGGAGGCCGGGTGAGCAGTTCTTC.

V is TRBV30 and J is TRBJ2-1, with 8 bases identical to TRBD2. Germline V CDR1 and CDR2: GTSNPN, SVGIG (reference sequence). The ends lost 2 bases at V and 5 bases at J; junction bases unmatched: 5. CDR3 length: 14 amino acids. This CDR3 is CAWSFREGNNEQFF. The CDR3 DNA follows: TGTGCCTGGAGTTTTCGGGAGGGAAACAATGAGCAGTTCTTC. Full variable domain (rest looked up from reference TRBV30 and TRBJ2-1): SQTIHQWPATLVQPVGSPLSLECTVEGTSNPNLYWYRQAAGRGLQLLFYSVGIGQISSEVPQNLSASRPQDRQFILSSKKLLLSDSGFYLCAWSFREGNNEQFFGPGTRLTVL.

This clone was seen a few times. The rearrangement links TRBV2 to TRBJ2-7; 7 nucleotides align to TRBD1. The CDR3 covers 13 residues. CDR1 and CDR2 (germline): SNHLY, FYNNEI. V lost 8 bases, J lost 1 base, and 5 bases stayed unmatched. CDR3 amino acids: CASQGDSSYEQYF. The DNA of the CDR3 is TGTGCCAGCCAGGGGGACAGTTCCTACGAGCAGTACTTC.

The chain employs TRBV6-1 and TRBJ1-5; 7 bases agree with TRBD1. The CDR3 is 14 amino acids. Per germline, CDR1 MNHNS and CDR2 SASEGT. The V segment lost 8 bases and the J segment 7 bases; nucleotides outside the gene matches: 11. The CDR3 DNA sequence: TGTGCCAGCGGCGGACAGGCCACCATACAGCCCCAGCATTTT. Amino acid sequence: CASGGQATIQPQHF.

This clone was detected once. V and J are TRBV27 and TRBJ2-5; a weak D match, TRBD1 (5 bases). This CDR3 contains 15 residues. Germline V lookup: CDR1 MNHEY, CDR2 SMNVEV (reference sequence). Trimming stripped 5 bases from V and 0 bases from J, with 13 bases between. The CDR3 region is CASSNTGSDQETQYF. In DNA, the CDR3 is TGTGCCAGCAGTAACACAGGTTCTGACCAAGAGACCCAGTACTTC.

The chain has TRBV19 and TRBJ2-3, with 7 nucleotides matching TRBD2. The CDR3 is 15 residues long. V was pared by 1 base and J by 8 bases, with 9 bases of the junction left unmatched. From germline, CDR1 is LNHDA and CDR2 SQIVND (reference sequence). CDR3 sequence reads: CASSIGTAGESTQYF. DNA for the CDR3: TGTGCCAGTAGTATAGGAACGGCGGGAGAGTCTACGCAGTATTTT.

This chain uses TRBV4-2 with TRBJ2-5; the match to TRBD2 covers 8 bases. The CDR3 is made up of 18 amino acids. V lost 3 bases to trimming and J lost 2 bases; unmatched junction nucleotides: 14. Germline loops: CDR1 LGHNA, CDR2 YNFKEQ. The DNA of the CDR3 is TGTGCCAGCAGCCAGCAACTTATGGTAGCGGGATTGCAAGAGACCCAGTACTTC. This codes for CASSQQLMVAGLQETQYF.

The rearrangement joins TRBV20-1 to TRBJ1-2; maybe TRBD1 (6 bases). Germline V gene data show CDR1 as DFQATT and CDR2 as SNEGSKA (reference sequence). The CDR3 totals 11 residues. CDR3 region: CCAGADYGYTF. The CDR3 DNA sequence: TGCTGCGCGGGGGCTGACTATGGCTACACCTTC.

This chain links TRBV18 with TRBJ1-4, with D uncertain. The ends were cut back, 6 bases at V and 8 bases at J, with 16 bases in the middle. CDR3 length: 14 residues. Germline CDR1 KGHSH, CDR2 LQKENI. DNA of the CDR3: TGTGCCAGCTCTCAGGCCTCGTCGATAGAAAAACTGTTTTTT. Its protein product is CASSQASSIEKLFF.

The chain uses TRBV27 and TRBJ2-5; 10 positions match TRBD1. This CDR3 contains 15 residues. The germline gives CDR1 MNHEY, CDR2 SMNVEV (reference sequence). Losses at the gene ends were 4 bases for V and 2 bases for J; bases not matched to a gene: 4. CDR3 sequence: CASSSPDRGQETQYF. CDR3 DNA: TGTGCCAGCAGTTCCCCGGACAGGGGGCAAGAGACCCAGTACTTC.

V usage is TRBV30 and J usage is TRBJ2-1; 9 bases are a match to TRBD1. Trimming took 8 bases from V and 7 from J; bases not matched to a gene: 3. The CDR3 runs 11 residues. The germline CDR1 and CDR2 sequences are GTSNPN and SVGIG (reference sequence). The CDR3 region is CAGGQGNEQFF. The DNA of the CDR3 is TGTGCCGGAGGACAGGGGAATGAGCAGTTCTTC.

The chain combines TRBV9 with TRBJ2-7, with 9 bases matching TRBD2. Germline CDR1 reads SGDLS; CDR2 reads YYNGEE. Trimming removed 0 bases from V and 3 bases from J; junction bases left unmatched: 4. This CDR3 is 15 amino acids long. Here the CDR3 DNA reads TGTGCCAGCAGCGTAGGGGGCGGGAGGGTCTACGAGCAGTACTTC. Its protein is CASSVGGGRVYEQYF.

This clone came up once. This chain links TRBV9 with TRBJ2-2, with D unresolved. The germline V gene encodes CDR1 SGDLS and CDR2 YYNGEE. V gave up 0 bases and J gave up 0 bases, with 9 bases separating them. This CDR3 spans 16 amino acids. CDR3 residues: CASSVEVQPNTGELFF. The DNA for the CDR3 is TGTGCCAGCAGCGTAGAGGTACAGCCGAACACCGGGGAGCTGTTTTTT.

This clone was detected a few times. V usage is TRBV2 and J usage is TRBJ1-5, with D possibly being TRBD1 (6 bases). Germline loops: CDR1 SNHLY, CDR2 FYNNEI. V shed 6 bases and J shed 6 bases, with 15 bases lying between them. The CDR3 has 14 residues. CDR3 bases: TGTGCCAGCAGGACCGAAACAGGGAGTCAGCCCCAGCATTTT. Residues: CASRTETGSQPQHF.

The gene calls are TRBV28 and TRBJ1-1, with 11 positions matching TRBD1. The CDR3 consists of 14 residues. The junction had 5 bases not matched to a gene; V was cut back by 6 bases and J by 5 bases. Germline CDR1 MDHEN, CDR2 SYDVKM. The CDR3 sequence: CASRDRGPWTEAFF. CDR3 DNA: TGTGCCAGCAGGGACAGGGGGCCTTGGACTGAAGCTTTCTTT.

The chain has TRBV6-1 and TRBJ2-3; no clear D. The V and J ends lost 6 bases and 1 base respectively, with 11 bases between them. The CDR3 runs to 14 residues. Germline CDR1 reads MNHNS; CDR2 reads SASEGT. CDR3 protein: CASSEHRGTDTQYF. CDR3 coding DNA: TGTGCCAGCAGCGAGCACAGAGGCACAGATACGCAGTATTTT.

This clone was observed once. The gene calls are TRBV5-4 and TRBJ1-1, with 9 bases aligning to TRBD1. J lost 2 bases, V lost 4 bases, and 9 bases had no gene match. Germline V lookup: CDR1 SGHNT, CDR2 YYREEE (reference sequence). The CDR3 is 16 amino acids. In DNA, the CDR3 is TGTGCCAGCAGCCCACAGGGGGCATCCTTTAACACTGAAGCTTTCTTT. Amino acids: CASSPQGASFNTEAFF. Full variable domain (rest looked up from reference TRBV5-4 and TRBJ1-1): ETGVTQSPTHLIKTRGQQVTLRCSSQSGHNTVSWYQQALGQGPQFIFQYYREEENGRGNFPPRFSGLQFPNYSSELNVNALELDDSALYLCASSPQGASFNTEAFFGQGTRLTVV.

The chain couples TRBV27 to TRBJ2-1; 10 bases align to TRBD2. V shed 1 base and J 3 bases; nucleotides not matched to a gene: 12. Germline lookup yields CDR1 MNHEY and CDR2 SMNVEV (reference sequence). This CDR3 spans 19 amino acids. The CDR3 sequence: CASSLYMPLTSGVYNEQFF. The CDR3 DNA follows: TGTGCCAGCAGTTTATATATGCCCCTCACTAGCGGGGTCTACAATGAGCAGTTCTTC.

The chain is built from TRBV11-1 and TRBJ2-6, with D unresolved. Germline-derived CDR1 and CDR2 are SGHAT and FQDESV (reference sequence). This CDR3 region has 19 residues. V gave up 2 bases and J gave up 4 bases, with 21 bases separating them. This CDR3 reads CASSLLQPPPLAGANVLTF. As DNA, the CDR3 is TGTGCCAGCAGCTTACTACAGCCTCCTCCCCTGGCCGGGGCCAACGTCCTGACTTTC.

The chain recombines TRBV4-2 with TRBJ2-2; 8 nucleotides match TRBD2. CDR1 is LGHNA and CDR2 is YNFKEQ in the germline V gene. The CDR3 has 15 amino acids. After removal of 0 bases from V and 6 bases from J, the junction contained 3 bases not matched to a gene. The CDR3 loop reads CASSQDQRGPGELFF. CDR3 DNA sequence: TGTGCCAGCAGCCAAGATCAGCGGGGGCCCGGGGAGCTGTTTTTT.